The rows below give T cell receptor beta chains drawn from one sample of a study of shared clonotypes between healthy human individuals. The table came from immunoSEQ multiplex PCR; TCRdb's copy has only in-frame clones and leaves some out. Among about 960,000 clones listed, about 80% were seen once. The source material was memory CD4+ T cells sorted from blood. The receptors come from a man between 18 and 35 years old in good health. CDR3s include the opening cysteine and the closing phenylalanine or tryptophan. The order of the fields is CDR3 length, V gene, clone size, D gene, J gene, CDR3 DNA, CDR3 protein. D genes are given only for firm matches. A row's size may be missing; if present it is once, few, many or a size class.

12,TRBV6-6,.,TRBD1,TRBJ2-7,TGTGCCGCTCGGGACAGCTCCTACGAGCAGTACTTC,CAARDSSYEQYF
16,TRBV7-8,.,.,TRBJ2-2,TGTGCCAGCAGCCCTTCGGGGGCGACGAACACCGGGGAGCTGTTTTTT,CASSPSGATNTGELFF
13,TRBV7-8,.,.,TRBJ2-7,TGTGCCAGCAGCTTCGACAGCCTCGGCGGGCAGTACTTC,CASSFDSLGGQYF
15,TRBV7-9,.,.,TRBJ2-3,TGTGCCAGCAGCACCGACAGGACTTACACAGATACGCAGTATTTT,CASSTDRTYTDTQYF
15,TRBV28,.,.,TRBJ2-5,TGTGCCAGCAGTTTATTTCAGGTAGCGAAAGAGACCCAGTACTTC,CASSLFQVAKETQYF
14,TRBV13,.,.,TRBJ1-4,TGTGCCAGCAGCTGGGGACCCCATAATGAAAAACTGTTTTTT,CASSWGPHNEKLFF
13,TRBV11-2,.,.,TRBJ1-1,TGTGCCAGCAGCTTTGCATTGAACACTGAAGCTTTCTTT,CASSFALNTEAFF
14,TRBV6-5,.,.,TRBJ1-2,TGTGCCAGCAGTTACTCGAGAAGGGAGGATGGCTACACCTTC,CASSYSRREDGYTF
15,TRBV10-2,many,.,TRBJ2-3,TGCGCCAGCACCCCGGGACAAACCTACACAGATACGCAGTATTTT,CASTPGQTYTDTQYF
16,TRBV13,.,TRBD1,TRBJ1-5,TGTGCCAGCAGCTTACATTCGGGACAGGGAAACCAGGCCCAGCATTTT,CASSLHSGQGNQAQHF
13,TRBV18,few,.,TRBJ1-1,TGTGCCAGCTCACCATATCCGGGGGCGACGGCTTTCTTT,CASSPYPGATAFF
14,TRBV5-1,.,.,TRBJ2-7,TGCGCCAGCAGCTTGGGCGGGGCCCAGAGGGAGCAGTACTTC,CASSLGGAQREQYF
13,TRBV10-2,.,.,TRBJ2-2,TGCGCCAGCAGAGGGGGGCTTCCCGGGGAGCTGTTTTTT,CASRGGLPGELFF
12,TRBV10-3,.,.,TRBJ2-2,TGTGCCATCAGACAGAACACCGGGGAGCTGTTTTTT,CAIRQNTGELFF
15,TRBV9,once,TRBD2,TRBJ2-2,TGTGCCAGCAGCGGGAGCGGGACGAACACCGGGGAGCTGTTTTTT,CASSGSGTNTGELFF
15,TRBV9,few,TRBD2,TRBJ2-2,TGTGCCAGCGGGGACCTAGCGGGGGCCACCGGGGAGCTGTTTTTT,CASGDLAGATGELFF
16,TRBV14,.,TRBD2,TRBJ2-3,TGTGCCAGCAGCCAAGATCGTCCCGGGGGAGGGGATACGCAGTATTTT,CASSQDRPGGGDTQYF
16,TRBV6-1,.,.,TRBJ2-1,TGTGCCAGCAGTGACCTGGACACACCCTCCTACAATGAGCAGTTCTTC,CASSDLDTPSYNEQFF
16,TRBV6-1,.,.,TRBJ2-7,TGTGCCAGCAGTGCCCGGGGGACACTAAACTCCTACGAGCAGTACTTC,CASSARGTLNSYEQYF
14,TRBV7-2,.,.,TRBJ2-7,TGTGCCAGCAGCCTGACAGGTTACTCCTACGAGCAGTACTTC,CASSLTGYSYEQYF
15,TRBV27,.,.,TRBJ1-2,TGTGCCAGCAGTTTTCGGGGGTCACCGGGTGATGGCTACACCTTC,CASSFRGSPGDGYTF
13,TRBV9,.,.,TRBJ1-3,TGTGCCAGCAGCGTAGGCTCTGGAAACACCATATATTTT,CASSVGSGNTIYF
15,TRBV9,many,.,TRBJ2-3,TGTGCCAGCAGCGTAGAGGAGAGGACAGCCTCTACGCAGTATTTT,CASSVEERTASTQYF
15,TRBV6-5,.,.,TRBJ2-7,TGTGCCAGCAGTTACTCCCCAGGTGTTACCTACGAGCAGTACTTC,CASSYSPGVTYEQYF
15,TRBV2,.,TRBD2,TRBJ2-5,TGTGCCACCAAGACTAGCGGGGGGGCGTTAGAGACCCAGTACTTC,CATKTSGGALETQYF
16,TRBV5-1,once,TRBD2,TRBJ2-1,TGCGCCAGCAGCCTAATATGGACTAGCGGGGGCGGTGAGCAGTTCTTC,CASSLIWTSGGGEQFF
14,TRBV5-4,.,TRBD1,TRBJ2-1,TGTGCCAGCAGAACCGGGACAGGGACGAATGAGCAGTTCTTC,CASRTGTGTNEQFF
16,TRBV5-6,.,TRBD2,TRBJ2-3,TGTGCCAGCAGCTTGGAGTTAGCGGGGGCCGTAGATACGCAGTATTTT,CASSLELAGAVDTQYF
15,TRBV9,.,.,TRBJ1-1,TGTGCCAGCAGCCCCCTCCACCAAAATCCCACTGAAGCTTTCTTT,CASSPLHQNPTEAFF
15,TRBV30,.,TRBD2,TRBJ2-3,TGTGCCTGGAGTGTAGGCGGGAGGGGGCCAGATACGCAGTATTTT,CAWSVGGRGPDTQYF
14,TRBV28,.,.,TRBJ2-7,TGTGCCAGCAACGTTGGGGGGAGCTCCTACGAGCAGTACTTC,CASNVGGSSYEQYF
13,TRBV15,.,.,TRBJ2-7,TGTGCCACCAGCAGCCGGGAGTCCTACGAGCAGTACTTC,CATSSRESYEQYF
15,TRBV19,few,.,TRBJ2-7,TGTGCCAGTAGTCCCCGGGACATCGGTATGAACGAGCAGTACTTC,CASSPRDIGMNEQYF
16,TRBV7-9,.,.,TRBJ1-4,TGTGCCAGCAGCCTCCGGCAGGGAGGGACTAATGAAAAACTGTTTTTT,CASSLRQGGTNEKLFF
13,TRBV18,.,.,TRBJ2-1,TGTGCCAGCTCACCAAAGACCCTCTATGAGCAGTTCTTC,CASSPKTLYEQFF
13,TRBV5-4,.,TRBD1,TRBJ1-2,TGTGCCAGCAGCGCGGGACAGAACTATGGCTACACCTTC,CASSAGQNYGYTF
11,TRBV10-1,.,.,TRBJ2-1,TGCGCCAGCAGTGAGGGGGGTGAGCAGTTCTTC,CASSEGGEQFF
15,TRBV7-2,.,TRBD2,TRBJ2-3,TGTGCCAGCAGCCCGAGACTAGCGGGCACAGATACGCAGTATTTT,CASSPRLAGTDTQYF
14,TRBV7-9,.,.,TRBJ1-5,TGTGCCAGCAGCTTGGAGGGACTCAATCAGCCCCAGCATTTT,CASSLEGLNQPQHF
15,TRBV18,once,TRBD2,TRBJ2-3,TGTGCCAGCTCGCCTAGCGGGGGGGCCCCAGATACGCAGTATTTT,CASSPSGGAPDTQYF
12,TRBV4-1,.,.,TRBJ1-2,TGCGCCAGCAGCTCCAGACTAGATGGCTACACCTTC,CASSSRLDGYTF
14,TRBV25-1,.,TRBD1,TRBJ1-2,TGTGCCAGCATTATCCCCCAGGGGGTGCCGGGCTACACCTTC,CASIIPQGVPGYTF
15,TRBV5-3,.,.,TRBJ1-1,TGTGCCAGAAGCTCTCGGGCCTCCTGGGCCACTGAAGCTTTCTTT,CARSSRASWATEAFF
15,TRBV10-2,.,TRBD2,TRBJ2-1,TGCGCCACAAAGGGAGGACTAGGGGTTTACAATGAGCAGTTCTTC,CATKGGLGVYNEQFF
15,TRBV28,.,.,TRBJ1-6,TGTGCCAGCACCATTGGGGGGGCTGTAAATTCACCCCTCCACTTT,CASTIGGAVNSPLHF
12,TRBV6-5,.,TRBD1,TRBJ2-7,TGTGCCAGCAGGGGGACAGGGGGCGCGCAGTACTTC,CASRGTGGAQYF
13,TRBV2,.,.,TRBJ2-3,TGTGCCAGCAGTAACAGGTACACAGATACGCAGTATTTT,CASSNRYTDTQYF
13,TRBV7-9,few,.,TRBJ1-2,TGTGCCAGCAGTCCTAGTGAGGGTGGCGGCTACACCTTC,CASSPSEGGGYTF
14,TRBV6-5,few,.,TRBJ1-2,TGTGCCAGCAGTTACTCGTTGGGGAACTATGGCTACACCTTC,CASSYSLGNYGYTF
12,TRBV6-5,.,TRBD1,TRBJ1-2,TGTGCCAGCAGGGACAGGGGCGGAGGCTACACCTTC,CASRDRGGGYTF
15,TRBV7-9,once,TRBD2,TRBJ2-1,TGTGCCAGCAGCTTCGGGACTAGCGGGACCAATGAGCAGTTCTTC,CASSFGTSGTNEQFF
16,TRBV5-1,.,.,TRBJ1-4,TGCGCCAGCAGCTTGGCCCCTTTGGAATTAAATGAAAAACTGTTTTTT,CASSLAPLELNEKLFF
13,TRBV7-9,.,TRBD1,TRBJ1-1,TGTGCCAGCAGACCGACAGGGGGCACTGAAGCTTTCTTT,CASRPTGGTEAFF
15,TRBV5-1,.,TRBD2,TRBJ2-2,TGCGCCAGCAGCAAGGGGAGCGGGGGCACCGGGGAGCTGTTTTTT,CASSKGSGGTGELFF
14,TRBV2,.,TRBD1,TRBJ2-7,TGTGCCAGCAGAGCCACTCGACAGGGCGACGAGCAGTACTTC,CASRATRQGDEQYF
16,TRBV10-1,few,.,TRBJ1-6,TGCGCCAGCAGTGAAGCCCTGAGCTCCTATAATTCACCCCTCCACTTT,CASSEALSSYNSPLHF
11,TRBV6-1,.,.,TRBJ1-1,TGTGCCAGCGCCTGGACAGCTGAAGCTTTCTTT,CASAWTAEAFF
11,TRBV28,.,.,TRBJ2-5,TGTGCCAGCAGTTTACAAGAGACCCAGTACTTC,CASSLQETQYF
18,TRBV5-3,.,.,TRBJ1-6,TGTGCCAGAAGCCCCATGTCCAGGCGGGACAAGAATAATTCACCCCTCCACTTT,CARSPMSRRDKNNSPLHF